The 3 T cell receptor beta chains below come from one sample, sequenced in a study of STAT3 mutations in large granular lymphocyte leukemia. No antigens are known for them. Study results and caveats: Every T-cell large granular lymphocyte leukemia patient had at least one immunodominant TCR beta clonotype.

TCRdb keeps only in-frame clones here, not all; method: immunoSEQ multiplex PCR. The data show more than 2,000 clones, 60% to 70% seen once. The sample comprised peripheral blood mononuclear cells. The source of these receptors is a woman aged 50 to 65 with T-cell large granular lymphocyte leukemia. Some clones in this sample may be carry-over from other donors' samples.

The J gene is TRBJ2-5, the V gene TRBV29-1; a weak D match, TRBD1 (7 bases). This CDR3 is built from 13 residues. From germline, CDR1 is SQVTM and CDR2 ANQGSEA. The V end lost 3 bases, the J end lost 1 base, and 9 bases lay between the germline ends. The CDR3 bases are TGCAGCGTTGACAGGGGGGCCCAAGAGACCCAGTACTTC. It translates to CSVDRGAQETQYF.

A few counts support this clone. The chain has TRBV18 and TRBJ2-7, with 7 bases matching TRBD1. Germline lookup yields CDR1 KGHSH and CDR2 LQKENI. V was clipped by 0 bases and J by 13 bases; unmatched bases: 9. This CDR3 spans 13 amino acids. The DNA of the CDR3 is TGTGCCAGCTCACCACCCGGGACAGTCTATACCTACTTC. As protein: CASSPPGTVYTYF. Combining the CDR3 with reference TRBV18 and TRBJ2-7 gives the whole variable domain NAGVMQNPRHLVRRRGQEARLRCSPMKGHSHVYWYRQLPEEGLKFMVYLQKENIIDESGMPKERFSAEFPKEGPSILRIQQVVRGDSAAYFCASSPPGTVYTYFGPGTRLTVT.

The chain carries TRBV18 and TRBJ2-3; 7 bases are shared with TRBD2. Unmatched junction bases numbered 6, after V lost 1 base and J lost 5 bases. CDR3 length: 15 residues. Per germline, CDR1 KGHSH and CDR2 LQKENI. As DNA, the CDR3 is TGTGCCAGCTCACCACTGGCGGGAGCAAAAGATACGCAGTATTTT. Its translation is CASSPLAGAKDTQYF.